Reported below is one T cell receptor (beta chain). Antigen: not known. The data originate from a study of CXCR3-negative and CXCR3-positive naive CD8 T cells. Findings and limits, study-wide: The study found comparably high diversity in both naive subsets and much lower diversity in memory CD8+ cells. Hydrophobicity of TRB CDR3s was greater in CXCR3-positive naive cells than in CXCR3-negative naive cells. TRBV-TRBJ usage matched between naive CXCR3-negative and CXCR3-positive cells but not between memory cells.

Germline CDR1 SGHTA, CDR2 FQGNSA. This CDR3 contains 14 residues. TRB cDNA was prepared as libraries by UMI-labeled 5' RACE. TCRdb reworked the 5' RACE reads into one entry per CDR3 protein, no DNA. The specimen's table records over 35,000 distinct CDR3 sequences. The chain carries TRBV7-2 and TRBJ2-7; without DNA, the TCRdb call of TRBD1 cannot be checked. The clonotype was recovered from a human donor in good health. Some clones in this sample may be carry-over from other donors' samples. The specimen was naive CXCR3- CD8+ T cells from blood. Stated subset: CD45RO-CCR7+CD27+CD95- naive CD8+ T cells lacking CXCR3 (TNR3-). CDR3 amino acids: CASSLAGAPYEQYF.